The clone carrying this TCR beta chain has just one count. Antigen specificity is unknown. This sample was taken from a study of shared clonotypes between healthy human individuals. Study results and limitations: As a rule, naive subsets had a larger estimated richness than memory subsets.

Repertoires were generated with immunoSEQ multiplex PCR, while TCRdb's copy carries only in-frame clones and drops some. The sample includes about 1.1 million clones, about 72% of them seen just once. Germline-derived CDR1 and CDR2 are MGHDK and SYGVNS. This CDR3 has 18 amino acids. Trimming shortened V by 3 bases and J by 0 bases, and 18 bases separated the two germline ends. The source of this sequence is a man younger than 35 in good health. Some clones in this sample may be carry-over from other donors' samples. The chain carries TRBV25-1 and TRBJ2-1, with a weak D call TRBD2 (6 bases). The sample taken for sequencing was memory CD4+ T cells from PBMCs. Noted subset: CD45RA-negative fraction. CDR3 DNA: TGTGCCAGCAGTGACCCCCAGGGAGCGGGCTTCTCCTACAATGAGCAGTTCTTC. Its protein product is CASSDPQGAGFSYNEQFF.